In its sample, the clone carrying this TCR beta chain was seen a few times. The sample comes from a study of T cells in Graves' hyperthyroidism and ophthalmopathy. Study background: Peripheral blood draws took place at initial diagnosis, ahead of any treatment.

Germline V gene sequence: CDR1 LNHDA, CDR2 SQIVND (reference sequence). J gave up 4 bases and V 9 bases, and 14 bases lay outside the gene matches. This CDR3 region has 16 residues. Template material for amplifying TCR beta CDR3 regions consisted of RNA transcripts. Researchers ran a first-round RT-PCR on the TCR CDR3 using the HTBI primer set. TCRdb used MiXCR to reprocess the multiplex PCR reads, holding one entry per CDR3 protein. The sample has some 510,000 distinct CDR3 sequences; around 20% are singletons. The rearrangement links TRBV19 to TRBJ1-5; 8 bases match TRBD1. The receptor's source is a man aged 18 to 29 with Graves' hyperthyroidism. The sequencing sample was made of blood. CDR3: CASLDRGPRKNQPQHF. The DNA for the CDR3 is TGTGCCAGCCTTGACAGGGGCCCCCGGAAGAATCAGCCCCAGCATTTT.